These 19 T cell receptor beta chains were sequenced from one sample in a study of T cells in Graves' hyperthyroidism and ophthalmopathy. Amplification yielded TCR beta CDR3 regions, with RNA transcripts as the source. The HTBI primer set drove a first-round RT-PCR of the TCR CDR3. TCRdb called the multiplex PCR reads again in MiXCR, with one record for every CDR3 protein. This table holds about 550,000 distinct CDR3 sequences, less than 25% found once. Sample: blood. Receptors were obtained from a man between 18 and 29 years old with Graves' hyperthyroidism.

The V and J genes are TRBV12-3 or TRBV12-4 and TRBJ2-7, with 9 positions matching TRBD2. Losses at the gene ends were 2 bases for V and 2 bases for J; bases not matched to a gene: 4. There are 15 residues in the CDR3. The CDR3 DNA sequence: TGTGCCAGCAGTTTAACTGGCGGGAGGGCCTACGAGCAGTACTTC. This translates into CASSLTGGRAYEQYF.

This clonotype was seen at least ten times. The chain couples TRBV12-3 or TRBV12-4 to TRBJ1-1; possible D gene TRBD1, 5 bases. The germline V and J ends were trimmed by 6 bases and 3 bases, with 17 bases remaining between them. The CDR3 totals 15 residues. CDR3 protein: CASSPRSTVYTEAFF. Here the CDR3 DNA reads TGTGCCAGCAGCCCACGGTCGACAGTTTACACTGAAGCTTTCTTT.

This clonotype was recorded many times. The chain joins TRBV6-5 to TRBJ2-7, with no clear D. This CDR3 has 13 residues. CDR1 MNHEY and CDR2 SVGAGI come from the germline V gene. Trimming removed 5 bases from V and 3 bases from J, with 11 bases in between. The CDR3 loop reads CASSPSRGYEQYF. Written as DNA, the CDR3 is TGTGCCAGCAGTCCCTCCCGCGGCTACGAGCAGTACTTC.

In this sample, this clonotype turned up many times. V usage is TRBV3-1 and J usage is TRBJ2-7; maybe TRBD2 (5 bases). V was trimmed by 3 bases and J by 2 bases, leaving 5 bases between them. Looked up from germline, CDR1 is LGHDT and CDR2 is YNNKEL (reference sequence). This CDR3 contains 12 residues. The CDR3 sequence is CASSHGAYEQYF. CDR3 nucleotide sequence: TGTGCCAGCAGCCACGGGGCCTACGAGCAGTACTTC.

This clonotype was picked up many times. This chain links TRBV30 with TRBJ1-3; D gene uncertain. Germline CDR1 is GTSNPN and CDR2 is SVGIG (reference sequence). The V end lost 4 bases, the J end lost 0 bases, and 4 bases lay between the germline ends. The CDR3 runs to 12 residues. CDR3 amino acids: CAWMISGNTIYF. CDR3 DNA: TGTGCCTGGATGATCTCTGGAAACACCATATATTTT. Using reference TRBV30 and TRBJ1-3 for the parts outside the CDR3, the full variable domain is SQTIHQWPATLVQPVGSPLSLECTVEGTSNPNLYWYRQAAGRGLQLLFYSVGIGQISSEVPQNLSASRPQDRQFILSSKKLLLSDSGFYLCAWMISGNTIYFGEGSWLTVV.

At least ten counts were recorded for this clonotype. The chain has TRBV15 and TRBJ1-5; D possibly corresponds to TRBD1 (5 bases). V was trimmed by 0 bases and J by 4 bases, leaving 10 bases between them. Germline values: CDR1 LNHNV, CDR2 YYDKDF (reference sequence). CDR3 length: 15 amino acids. CDR3 sequence: CATSRDLGQNQPQHF. DNA for the CDR3: TGTGCCACCAGCAGAGATTTGGGGCAAAATCAGCCCCAGCATTTT.

This clonotype was detected many times. This chain joins TRBV30 and TRBJ1-3; no clear D gene. Trimming took 2 bases from V and 4 from J, leaving 6 bases between them. The CDR3 consists of 12 residues. Germline CDR1 reads GTSNPN; CDR2 reads SVGIG (reference sequence). The CDR3 is CAWSQGGNTIYF. CDR3 sequence (DNA): TGTGCCTGGAGTCAAGGGGGAAACACCATATATTTT.

The chain combines TRBV29-1 with TRBJ2-5; 7 bases line up with TRBD1. The CDR3 is made up of 12 amino acids. Germline lookup yields CDR1 SQVTM and CDR2 ANQGSEA. Trimming removed 5 bases from V and 6 bases from J; junction bases left unmatched: 6. The DNA for the CDR3 is TGCAGCGTTAAAACAGGGGAACAGACCCAGTACTTC. This sequence encodes CSVKTGEQTQYF. The variable domain in full, with the rest retrieved from reference TRBV29-1 and TRBJ2-5, is SAVISQKPSRDICQRGTSLTIQCQVDSQVTMMFWYRQQPGQSLTLIATANQGSEATYESGFVIDKFPISRPNLTFSTLTVSNMSPEDSSIYLCSVKTGEQTQYFGPGTRLLVL.

The chain joins TRBV7-2 to TRBJ2-7; 9 positions agree with TRBD1. The germline V gene encodes CDR1 SGHTA and CDR2 FQGNSA. There are 15 residues in the CDR3. Losses at the gene ends were 0 bases for V and 3 bases for J; bases not matched to a gene: 3. The CDR3 sequence: CASSLAVTGGYEQYF. In nucleotides, the CDR3 is TGTGCCAGCAGCTTAGCCGTGACAGGGGGCTACGAGCAGTACTTC.

This clonotype was seen repeatedly, ten times or more. The V call is TRBV7-2, the J call TRBJ2-2; D is perhaps TRBD2 (6 bases). Trimming removed 4 bases at V and 4 bases at J, with 16 bases between. The CDR3 runs to 16 residues. The germline V gene encodes CDR1 SGHTA and CDR2 FQGNSA. The CDR3 spells CASSSPGLGGTGELFF. The CDR3 nucleotides read TGTGCCAGCAGCTCACCGGGACTGGGGGGCACCGGGGAGCTGTTTTTT. Supplemented by reference TRBV7-2 and TRBJ2-2, the full variable domain reads GAGVSQSPSNKVTEKGKDVELRCDPISGHTALYWYRQSLGQGLEFLIYFQGNSAPDKSGLPSDRFSAERTGGSVSTLTIQRTQQEDSAVYLCASSSPGLGGTGELFFGEGSRLTVL.

There are many counts of this clonotype. The chain carries TRBV3-1 and TRBJ1-2, with TRBD1 identical over 7 bases. V trimming: 4 bases; J trimming: 3 bases; junction bases outside the gene matches: 5. Per the germline V gene, CDR1 is LGHDT and CDR2 is YNNKEL (reference sequence). The CDR3 is made up of 14 amino acids. This CDR3 is CASSPFDRDYGYTF. In DNA, the CDR3 is TGTGCCAGCAGCCCATTCGACAGGGACTATGGCTACACCTTC.

Many counts were recorded for this clonotype. V and J are TRBV12-3 or TRBV12-4 and TRBJ2-7; D is ambiguous. V was trimmed by 6 bases and J by 3 bases, leaving 18 bases between them. This CDR3 comprises 15 residues. CDR3 protein: CASSPGAWGGYEQYF. In DNA form, the CDR3 reads TGTGCCAGCAGCCCTGGAGCGTGGGGTGGCTACGAGCAGTACTTC.

The rearrangement uses TRBV28 and TRBJ2-7, with D possibly matching TRBD2 (6 bases). CDR3 size: 14 residues. Trimming removed 7 bases at V and 9 bases at J, with 22 bases between. Germline V CDR1 and CDR2: MDHEN, SYDVKM. This chain's CDR3 is CASTNGGTIRRQYF. Written as DNA, the CDR3 is TGTGCCAGCACCAATGGGGGGACCATACGAAGGCAGTACTTC.

This clonotype has a count of ten or more. The rearrangement uses TRBV2 and TRBJ2-2; 7 bases are a match to TRBD1. CDR3 length equals 13 residues. Germline CDR1 is SNHLY and CDR2 is FYNNEI. The V segment lost 5 bases and the J segment 6 bases; nucleotides outside the gene matches: 3. The DNA for the CDR3 is TGTGCCAGCAGTCCCCAGGGGGCCGGGGAGCTGTTTTTT. This encodes CASSPQGAGELFF.

Worth noting for this clonotype: A much bigger clone sits one base away, suggesting this may be a read error. The chain uses TRBV7-2 and TRBJ2-7; D remains ambiguous. The V gene's germline CDR1 is SGHTA and CDR2 FQGNSA. The V end was cut by 2 bases, the J end by 3 bases, with 8 bases between. CDR3 length equals 13 residues. The CDR3 region has the DNA TGTGCCAGCAGCTTATATCCTTACTACGAGCAGTACTTC. Translation gives CASSLYPYYEQYF.

The sample holds a few counts of this clonotype. The rearrangement joins TRBV30 to TRBJ1-1; D remains ambiguous. The V and J ends lost 8 bases and 11 bases respectively, with 9 bases between them. The CDR3 length is 8 residues. CDR1 and CDR2 from the germline V gene are GTSNPN and SVGIG (reference sequence). CDR3 coding DNA: TGTGCCCTGGACCGGGCTTTCTTT. As protein: CALDRAFF.

This clonotype was found a few times. This rearrangement joins TRBV30 to TRBJ1-2, with D hard to call. This CDR3 is 17 amino acids long. In germline, CDR1 is GTSNPN, CDR2 SVGIG (reference sequence). The V end lost 0 bases, the J end lost 2 bases, and 19 bases lay between the germline ends. CDR3 region: CAWSVRYRWVGNYGYTF. CDR3 nucleotide sequence: TGTGCCTGGAGTGTAAGATACCGGTGGGTAGGCAACTATGGCTACACCTTC.

This clonotype was picked up many times. The chain joins TRBV20-1 to TRBJ2-5; D uncertain. Trimming took off 4 bases at V and 1 base at J, with 10 bases between the two ends. The CDR3 is made up of 13 amino acids. The germline CDR1 and CDR2 sequences are DFQATT and SNEGSKA (reference sequence). CDR3 in amino acids: CSATPLGQETQYF. Written as DNA, the CDR3 is TGCAGTGCTACTCCGTTGGGCCAAGAGACCCAGTACTTC.

In its sample, this clonotype was seen many times. This rearrangement joins TRBV29-1 to TRBJ2-7; D unclear. Per the germline V gene, CDR1 is SQVTM and CDR2 is ANQGSEA. The CDR3 extends over 8 amino acids. The V end lost 4 bases, the J end lost 9 bases, and 4 bases lay between the germline ends. The CDR3 DNA is TGCAGCGTTGGTGGGCAGTACTTC. Its protein product is CSVGGQYF.